There are a few counts of the clone carrying this T cell receptor (beta chain). What it binds is not known. The data belong to a study of CD8+ T cells in alopecia areata. Trimming pared 4 bases from V and 3 bases from J, leaving 8 bases between. Per the germline V gene, CDR1 is SGHRS and CDR2 is YFSETQ. CDR3 length: 12 amino acids. Following extraction, RNA underwent reverse transcription to cDNA, which served as the sequencing template. TCRdb's copy holds only in-frame clones and misses some; the assay was immunoSEQ multiplex PCR. The table shows approximately 120,000 clones, with about 50% occurring only once. Study-wide results and limits: Higher clonality than in normal scalp was seen in lesional scalp, especially alopecia totalis/universalis.

Alopecia areata patients gave lesional scalp punch biopsies and peripheral blood samples. The chain is built from TRBV5-1 and TRBJ2-7, with TRBD1 as a possible D gene (5 bases). This clonotype was obtained from a human donor with alopecia areata. What was sequenced was NKG2D-low CD8+ T cells sorted from blood. Here the CDR3 DNA reads TGCGCCAGCAGCCAAGACAGCTACGAGCAGTACTTC. As protein: CASSQDSYEQYF.